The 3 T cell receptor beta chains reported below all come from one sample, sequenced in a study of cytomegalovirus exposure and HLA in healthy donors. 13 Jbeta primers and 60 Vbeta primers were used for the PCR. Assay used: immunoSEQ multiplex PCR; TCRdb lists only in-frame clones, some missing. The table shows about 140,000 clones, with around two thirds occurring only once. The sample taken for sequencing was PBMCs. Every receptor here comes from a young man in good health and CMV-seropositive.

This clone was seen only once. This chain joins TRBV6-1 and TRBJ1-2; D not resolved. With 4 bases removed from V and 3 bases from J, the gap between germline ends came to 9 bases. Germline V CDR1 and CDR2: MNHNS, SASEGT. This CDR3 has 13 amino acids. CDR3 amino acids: CASSGGRDYGYTF. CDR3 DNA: TGTGCCAGCAGTGGAGGGAGAGACTATGGCTACACCTTC.

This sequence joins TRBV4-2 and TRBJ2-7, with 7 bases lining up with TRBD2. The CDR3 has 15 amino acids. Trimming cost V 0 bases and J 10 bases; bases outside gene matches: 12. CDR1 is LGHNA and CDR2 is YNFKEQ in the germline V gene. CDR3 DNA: TGTGCCAGCAGCCAAGAAGTGGGGCTAGCGGCTTCACAGTACTTC. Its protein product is CASSQEVGLAASQYF.

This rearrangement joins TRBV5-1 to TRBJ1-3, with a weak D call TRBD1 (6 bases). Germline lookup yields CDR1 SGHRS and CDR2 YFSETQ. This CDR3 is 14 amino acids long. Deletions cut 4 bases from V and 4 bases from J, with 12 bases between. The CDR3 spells CASSRDRSGNTIYF. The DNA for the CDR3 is TGCGCCAGCAGCCGCGACAGGTCCGGAAACACCATATATTTT. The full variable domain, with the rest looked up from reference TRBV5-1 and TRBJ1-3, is KAGVTQTPRYLIKTRGQQVTLSCSPISGHRSVSWYQQTPGQGLQFLFEYFSETQRNKGNFPGRFSGRQFSNSRSEMNVSTLELGDSALYLCASSRDRSGNTIYFGEGSWLTVV.